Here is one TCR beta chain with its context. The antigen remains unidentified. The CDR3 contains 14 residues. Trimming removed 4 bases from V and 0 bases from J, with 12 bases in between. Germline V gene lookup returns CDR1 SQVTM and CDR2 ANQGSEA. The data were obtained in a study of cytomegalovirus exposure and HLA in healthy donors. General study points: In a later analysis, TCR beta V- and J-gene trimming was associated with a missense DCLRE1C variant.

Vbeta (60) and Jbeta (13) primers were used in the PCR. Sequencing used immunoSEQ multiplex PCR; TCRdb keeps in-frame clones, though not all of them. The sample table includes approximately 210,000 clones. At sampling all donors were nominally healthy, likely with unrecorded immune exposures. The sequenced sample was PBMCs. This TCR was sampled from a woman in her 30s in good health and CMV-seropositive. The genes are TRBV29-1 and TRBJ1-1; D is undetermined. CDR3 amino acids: CSVGREPMNTEAFF. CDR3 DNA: TGCAGCGTTGGAAGGGAGCCGATGAACACTGAAGCTTTCTTT.